The 23 T cell receptor beta chains below were found in one sample sequenced in a study of control samples from healthy donors and cancer patients. Only in-frame clones appear in the TCRdb table, and some are missing; sequencing was by immunoSEQ multiplex PCR. In the table there are over 200,000 clones, more than 65% of which are singletons. The sequencing sample was made of PBMCs. Receptor source: a woman in her fifties or sixties with lung cancer.

The chain links TRBV19 to TRBJ1-3, with TRBD1 identical over 8 bases. Germline V gene sequence: CDR1 LNHDA, CDR2 SQIVND (reference sequence). The CDR3 is made up of 15 amino acids. The ends lost 6 bases at V and 0 bases at J; junction bases unmatched: 4. CDR3 amino acids: CASRPGQGSGNTIYF. CDR3 DNA sequence: TGTGCCAGTAGGCCCGGACAGGGCTCTGGAAACACCATATATTTT. Using reference TRBV19 and TRBJ1-3 for the parts outside the CDR3, the full variable domain is DGGITQSPKYLFRKEGQNVTLSCEQNLNHDAMYWYRQDPGQGLRLIYYSQIVNDFQKGDIAEGYSVSREKKESFPLTVTSAQKNPTAFYLCASRPGQGSGNTIYFGEGSWLTVV.

V and J are TRBV14 and TRBJ1-2, with TRBD1 matching over 7 bases. Germline V gene data show CDR1 as SGHDN and CDR2 as FVKESK. The J segment lost 8 bases and the V segment lost 0 bases, leaving 6 bases of the junction unmatched. The length of the CDR3 is 14 residues. CDR3 bases: TGTGCCAGCAGCCAAGACAGACAGGGAGGAGGCTACACCTTC. Translating it yields CASSQDRQGGGYTF.

The chain combines TRBV6-1 with TRBJ2-1; 12 nucleotides line up with TRBD1. The CDR3 spans 16 residues. With V trimmed by 4 bases and J by 6 bases, 7 bases remained unmatched. Germline assignment: CDR1 MNHNS and CDR2 SASEGT. The CDR3 reads CASSGIRDRGRNEQFF. The CDR3 DNA reads TGTGCCAGCAGTGGAATCCGGGACAGGGGGCGCAATGAGCAGTTCTTC.

The chain joins TRBV18 to TRBJ2-1; TRBD1 might be the D (5 bases). CDR3 length equals 14 residues. The germline V gene encodes CDR1 KGHSH and CDR2 LQKENI. Trimming left V 1 base short and J 3 bases short, with 7 bases between. CDR3 sequence: CASSPQDIYNEQFF. The CDR3 DNA is TGTGCCAGCTCACCACAGGACATCTACAATGAGCAGTTCTTC.

The chain combines TRBV19 with TRBJ1-5, with D perhaps matching TRBD1 (6 bases). The CDR3 has 19 amino acids. Trimming pared 2 bases from V and 0 bases from J, leaving 20 bases between. Germline V gene sequence: CDR1 LNHDA, CDR2 SQIVND (reference sequence). CDR3 in amino acids: CASSITAGALIYSNQPQHF. In DNA form, the CDR3 reads TGTGCCAGTAGTATAACGGCAGGGGCCTTAATCTATAGCAATCAGCCCCAGCATTTT.

This clone has only one observation. The chain has TRBV5-1 and TRBJ2-7, with a tentative D call TRBD1 (5 bases). Germline V CDR1 and CDR2: SGHRS, YFSETQ. V was trimmed by 4 bases and J by 2 bases, leaving 10 bases between them. This CDR3 spans 13 amino acids. This CDR3 reads CASSTTVAYEQYF. Written as DNA, the CDR3 is TGCGCCAGCAGCACGACAGTCGCCTACGAGCAGTACTTC.

The V call is TRBV6-6, the J call TRBJ1-5; 7 bases are a match to TRBD1. Germline CDR1 is MNHNY and CDR2 is SVGAGI (reference sequence). V lost 2 bases, J lost 5 bases, and 3 bases stayed unmatched. The CDR3 totals 14 residues. For the CDR3, the DNA is TGTGCCAGCAGTTACCTAGACAGGGATCAGCCCCAGCATTTT. The encoded protein is CASSYLDRDQPQHF.

The chain joins TRBV5-1 to TRBJ2-7; 13 bases fit TRBD2. The ends lost 3 bases at V and 5 bases at J; junction bases unmatched: 5. CDR1 and CDR2 (germline): SGHRS, YFSETQ. CDR3 length: 15 amino acids. CDR3 amino acids: CASSSRLAGGHEQYF. CDR3 in DNA: TGCGCCAGCAGCTCTAGACTAGCGGGAGGCCACGAGCAGTACTTC.

The chain links TRBV5-1 to TRBJ2-7; possibly TRBD1 for D (6 bases). The CDR3 extends over 15 amino acids. V was trimmed by 4 bases and J by 0 bases, leaving 14 bases between them. Per the germline V gene, CDR1 is SGHRS and CDR2 is YFSETQ. In DNA, the CDR3 is TGCGCCAGCAGCACGGGACACCCCGGCTCCTACGAGCAGTACTTC. Translation: CASSTGHPGSYEQYF.

The genes are TRBV9 and TRBJ1-2; D is ambiguous. Germline values: CDR1 SGDLS, CDR2 YYNGEE. The CDR3 totals 13 residues. V lost 4 bases and J 8 bases, leaving 15 bases between the germline ends. The CDR3 DNA reads TGTGCCAGCAGCCCCTTGCCTCTCTCCGGCTACACCTTC. As protein: CASSPLPLSGYTF.

This clone was seen only a few times. This chain links TRBV19 with TRBJ2-3; TRBD1 matches at 7 bases. The length of the CDR3 is 16 residues. V shed 3 bases and J 4 bases; nucleotides not matched to a gene: 10. Germline V gives CDR1 LNHDA, CDR2 SQIVND (reference sequence). CDR3 region: CASSIPQGQIPDTQYF. The CDR3 nucleotides are TGTGCCAGTAGTATCCCCCAGGGACAGATACCAGATACGCAGTATTTT.

V is TRBV7-6 and J is TRBJ1-4; D may be TRBD1 (5 bases). The CDR3 extends over 14 amino acids. Germline V lookup: CDR1 SGHVS, CDR2 FNYEAQ. V was clipped by 3 bases and J by 1 base, with 6 bases between them. The CDR3 is CASSFDRTNEKLFF. The CDR3 region has the DNA TGTGCCAGCAGCTTCGACAGAACTAATGAAAAACTGTTTTTT.

This chain links TRBV18 with TRBJ2-7; 7 bases agree with TRBD2. Germline V lookup: CDR1 KGHSH, CDR2 LQKENI. CDR3 size: 12 residues. J lost 5 bases, V lost 2 bases, and 0 bases had no gene match. In DNA form, the CDR3 reads TGTGCCAGCTCACCAGCGGGAGACGAGCAGTACTTC. Its translation: CASSPAGDEQYF.

The chain carries TRBV5-1 and TRBJ1-2, with 7 bases lining up with TRBD1. In germline, CDR1 is SGHRS, CDR2 YFSETQ. This CDR3 has 13 residues. J lost 5 bases, V lost 4 bases, and 5 bases had no gene match. CDR3 sequence reads: CASSVLQGYGYTF. In nucleotides, the CDR3 is TGCGCCAGCAGCGTACTACAGGGGTATGGCTACACCTTC.

The chain carries TRBV9 and TRBJ1-1; D not resolved. The V and J ends lost 0 bases and 1 base respectively, with 13 bases between them. CDR3 length: 16 residues. Germline V gives CDR1 SGDLS, CDR2 YYNGEE. This chain's CDR3 is CASSVGISSGNTEAFF. CDR3 in DNA: TGTGCCAGCAGCGTAGGCATTAGCTCAGGGAACACTGAAGCTTTCTTT. Based on the CDR3 plus reference TRBV9 and TRBJ1-1, the full variable domain is DSGVTQTPKHLITATGQRVTLRCSPRSGDLSVYWYQQSLDQGLQFLIQYYNGEERAKGNILERFSAQQFPDLHSELNLSSLELGDSALYFCASSVGISSGNTEAFFGQGTRLTVV.

V and J are TRBV18 and TRBJ1-2; D not certain. V was pared by 3 bases and J by 0 bases, with 11 bases between. The CDR3 loop spans 15 amino acids. Germline CDR1 KGHSH, CDR2 LQKENI. CDR3: CASSPTREPNYGYTF. The CDR3 region has the DNA TGTGCCAGCTCACCTACTCGAGAACCTAACTATGGCTACACCTTC.

V usage is TRBV11-2 and J usage is TRBJ2-5; D gene uncertain. From germline, CDR1 is SGHAT and CDR2 FQNNGV. This CDR3 has 15 residues. V lost 1 base to trimming and J lost 4 bases, with 13 bases between them. The CDR3 is CASSLVHRTGETQYF. CDR3 bases: TGTGCCAGCAGCTTAGTACATAGGACGGGAGAGACCCAGTACTTC.

This clone was counted only a few times. The chain recombines TRBV4-2 with TRBJ2-5, with D perhaps TRBD2 (6 bases). Trimming cost V 1 base and J 4 bases, with 7 bases left between them. Germline assignment: CDR1 LGHNA and CDR2 YNFKEQ. The CDR3 is 13 amino acids. In DNA form, the CDR3 reads TGTGCCAGCAGCCAAGGAGCGGGAGAGACCCAGTACTTC. Encoded protein: CASSQGAGETQYF.

The chain is built from TRBV6-1 and TRBJ1-6, with D unresolved. The CDR3 extends over 13 amino acids. V lost 3 bases, J lost 10 bases, and 10 bases lay in between. Germline CDR1 is MNHNS and CDR2 is SASEGT. This CDR3 reads CASSESTRSPLHF. CDR3 DNA: TGTGCCAGCAGTGAGTCGACACGCTCACCCCTCCACTTT.

In nucleotides, the CDR3 is TGTGCCACAAGCAAGGGACAGGGATACCCGAATACGCAGTATTTT. It specifies CATSKGQGYPNTQYF. The chain is built from TRBV28 and TRBJ2-3; 9 positions agree with TRBD1. With 10 bases clipped from V and 7 bases from J, the junction kept 15 bases outside the gene matches. From germline, CDR1 is MDHEN and CDR2 SYDVKM. The CDR3 is 15 residues long. The entire variable domain, with the rest obtained from reference TRBV28 and TRBJ2-3, is as follows: DVKVTQSSRYLVKRTGEKVFLECVQDMDHENMFWYRQDPGLGLRLIYFSYDVKMKEKGDIPEGYSVSREKKERFSLILESASTNQTSMYLCATSKGQGYPNTQYFGPGTRLTVL.

The chain joins TRBV5-1 to TRBJ2-1; 9 positions match TRBD1. V gave up 6 bases and J gave up 9 bases; unmatched junction bases: 10. This CDR3 spans 14 amino acids. Germline loops: CDR1 SGHRS, CDR2 YFSETQ. Here the CDR3 reads CASTQGDRAGEQFF. CDR3 in DNA: TGCGCCAGCACCCAGGGGGACAGGGCGGGTGAGCAGTTCTTC.

V gene TRBV2 combines with J gene TRBJ1-1, with a weak D call TRBD1 (6 bases). The germline CDR1 and CDR2 sequences are SNHLY and FYNNEI. The V gene lost 4 bases and the J gene lost 7 bases, with 10 bases spanning the gap. CDR3 size: 12 residues. CDR3 sequence: CASSVQGYEAFF. Written as DNA, the CDR3 is TGTGCCAGCAGTGTACAGGGATATGAAGCTTTCTTT.

The CDR3 region has the DNA TGTGCCAGCAGCTTGACCAAGCAGGGAGGCTATGGCTACACCTTC. Amino acid sequence: CASSLTKQGGYGYTF. The genes are TRBV5-4 and TRBJ1-2, with a weak D call TRBD1 (5 bases). The germline gives CDR1 SGHNT, CDR2 YYREEE (reference sequence). With 1 base removed from V and 4 bases from J, the gap between germline ends came to 14 bases. CDR3 length: 15 residues.